This T cell receptor (beta chain) emerged from a study of cytomegalovirus exposure and HLA in healthy donors. Study conclusions and caveats: Using a false discovery rate of 0.05, a later analysis showed that about 16,000 TCR beta sequences were associated with HLA alleles.

On this clone: Its target is unknown.

The PCR had 60 Vbeta and 13 Jbeta primers. Libraries were prepared by immunoSEQ multiplex PCR; TCRdb keeps only in-frame clonotypes and omits some of them. The table has 160,000 or so clones, roughly 82% seen once. This CDR3 contains 14 residues. With V trimmed by 6 bases and J by 9 bases, 9 bases remained unmatched. In germline, CDR1 is MNHEY, CDR2 SVGAGI. The receptor's source is a man aged 50 or older in good health and CMV-seropositive. The chain is built from TRBV6-5 and TRBJ1-3; TRBD1 agrees at 9 bases. Sequences were obtained from PBMCs. The CDR3: CASSSSGTGFTIYF. For the CDR3, the DNA is TGTGCCAGCAGCTCCTCCGGGACAGGGTTCACCATATATTTT.